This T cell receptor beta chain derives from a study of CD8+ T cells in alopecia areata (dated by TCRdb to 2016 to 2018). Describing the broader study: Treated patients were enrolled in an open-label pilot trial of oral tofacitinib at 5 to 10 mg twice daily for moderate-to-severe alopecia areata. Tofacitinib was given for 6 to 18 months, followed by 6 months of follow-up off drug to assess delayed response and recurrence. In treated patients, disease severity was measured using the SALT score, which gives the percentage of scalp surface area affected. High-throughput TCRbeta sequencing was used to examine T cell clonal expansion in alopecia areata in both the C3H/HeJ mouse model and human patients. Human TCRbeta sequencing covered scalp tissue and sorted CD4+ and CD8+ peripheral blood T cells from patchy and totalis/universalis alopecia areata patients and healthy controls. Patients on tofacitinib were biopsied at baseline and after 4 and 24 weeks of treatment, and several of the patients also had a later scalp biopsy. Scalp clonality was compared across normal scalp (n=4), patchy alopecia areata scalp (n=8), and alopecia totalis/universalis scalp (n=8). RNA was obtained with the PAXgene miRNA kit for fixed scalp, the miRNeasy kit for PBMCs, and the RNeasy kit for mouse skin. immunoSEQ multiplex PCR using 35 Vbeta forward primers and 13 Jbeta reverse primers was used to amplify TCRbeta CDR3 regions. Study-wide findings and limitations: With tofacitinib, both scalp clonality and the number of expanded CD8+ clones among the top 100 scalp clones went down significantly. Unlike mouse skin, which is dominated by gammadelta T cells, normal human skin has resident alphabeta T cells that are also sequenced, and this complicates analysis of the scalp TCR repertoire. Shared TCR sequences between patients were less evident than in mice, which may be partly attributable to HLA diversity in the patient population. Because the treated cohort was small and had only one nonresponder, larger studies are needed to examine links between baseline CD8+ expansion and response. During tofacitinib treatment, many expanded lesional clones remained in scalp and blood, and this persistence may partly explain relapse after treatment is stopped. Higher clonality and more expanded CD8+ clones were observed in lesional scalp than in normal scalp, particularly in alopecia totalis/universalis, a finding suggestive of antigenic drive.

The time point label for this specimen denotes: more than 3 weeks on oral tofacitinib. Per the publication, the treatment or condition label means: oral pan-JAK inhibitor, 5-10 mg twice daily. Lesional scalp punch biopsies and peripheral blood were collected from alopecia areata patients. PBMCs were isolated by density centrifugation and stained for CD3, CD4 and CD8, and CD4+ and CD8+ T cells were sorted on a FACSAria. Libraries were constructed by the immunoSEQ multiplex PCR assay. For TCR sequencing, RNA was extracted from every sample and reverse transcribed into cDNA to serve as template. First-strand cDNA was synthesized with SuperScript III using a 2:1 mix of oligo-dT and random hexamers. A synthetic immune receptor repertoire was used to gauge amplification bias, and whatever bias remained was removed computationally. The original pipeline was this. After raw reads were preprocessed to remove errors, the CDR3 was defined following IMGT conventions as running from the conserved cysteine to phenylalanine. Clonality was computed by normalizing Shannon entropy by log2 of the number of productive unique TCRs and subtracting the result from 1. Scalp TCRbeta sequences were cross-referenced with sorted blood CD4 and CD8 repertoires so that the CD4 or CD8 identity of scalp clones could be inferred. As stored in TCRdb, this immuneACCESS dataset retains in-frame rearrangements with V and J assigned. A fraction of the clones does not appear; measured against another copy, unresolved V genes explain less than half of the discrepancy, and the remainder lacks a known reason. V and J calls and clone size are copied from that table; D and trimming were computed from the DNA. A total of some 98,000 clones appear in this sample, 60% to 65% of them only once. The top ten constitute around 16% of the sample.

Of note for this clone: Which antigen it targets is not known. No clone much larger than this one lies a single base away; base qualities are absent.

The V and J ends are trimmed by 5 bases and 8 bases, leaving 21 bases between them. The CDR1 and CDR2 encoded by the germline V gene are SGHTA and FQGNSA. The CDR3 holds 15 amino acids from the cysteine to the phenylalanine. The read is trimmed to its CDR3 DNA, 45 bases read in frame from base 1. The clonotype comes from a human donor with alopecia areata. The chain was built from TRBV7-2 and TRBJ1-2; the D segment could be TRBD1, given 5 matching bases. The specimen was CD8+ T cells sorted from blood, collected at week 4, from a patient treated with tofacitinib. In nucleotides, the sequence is TGTGCCAGCAGCCCCAGCGGTCAGGGCTTATGGGGCTACACCTTC. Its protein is CASSPSGQGLWGYTF. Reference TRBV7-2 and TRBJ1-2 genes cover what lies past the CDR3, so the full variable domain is GAGVSQSPSNKVTEKGKDVELRCDPISGHTALYWYRQSLGQGLEFLIYFQGNSAPDKSGLPSDRFSAERTGGSVSTLTIQRTQQEDSAVYLCASSPSGQGLWGYTFGSGTRLTVV.